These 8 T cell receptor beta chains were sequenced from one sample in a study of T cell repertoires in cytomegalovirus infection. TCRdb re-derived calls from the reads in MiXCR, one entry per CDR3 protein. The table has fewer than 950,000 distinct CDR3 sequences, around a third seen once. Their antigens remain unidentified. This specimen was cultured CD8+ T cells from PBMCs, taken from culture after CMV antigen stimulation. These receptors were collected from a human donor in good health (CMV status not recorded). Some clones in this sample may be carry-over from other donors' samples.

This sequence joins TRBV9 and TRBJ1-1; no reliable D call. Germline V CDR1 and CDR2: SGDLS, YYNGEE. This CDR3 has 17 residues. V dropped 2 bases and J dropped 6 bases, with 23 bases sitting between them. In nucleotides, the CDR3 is TGTGCCAGCAGCGTTGCCCCCGGTCCCGGTTTAAGCGCTGAAGCTTTCTTT. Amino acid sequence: CASSVAPGPGLSAEAFF. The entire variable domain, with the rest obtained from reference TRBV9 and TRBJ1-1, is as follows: DSGVTQTPKHLITATGQRVTLRCSPRSGDLSVYWYQQSLDQGLQFLIQYYNGEERAKGNILERFSAQQFPDLHSELNLSSLELGDSALYFCASSVAPGPGLSAEAFFGQGTRLTVV.

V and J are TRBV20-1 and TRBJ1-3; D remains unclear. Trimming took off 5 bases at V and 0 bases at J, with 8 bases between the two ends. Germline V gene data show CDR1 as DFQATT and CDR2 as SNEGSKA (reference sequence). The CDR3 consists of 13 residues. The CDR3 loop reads CSAGQASGNTIYF. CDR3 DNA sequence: TGCAGTGCTGGTCAGGCCTCTGGAAACACCATATATTTT.

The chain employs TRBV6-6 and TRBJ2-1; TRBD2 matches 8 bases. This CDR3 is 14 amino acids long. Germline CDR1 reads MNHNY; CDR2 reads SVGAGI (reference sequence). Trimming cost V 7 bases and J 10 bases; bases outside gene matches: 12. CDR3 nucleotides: TGTGCCAGCACCCCGGGAGGGGCCTCGAGCGAGCAGTTCTTC. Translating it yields CASTPGGASSEQFF.

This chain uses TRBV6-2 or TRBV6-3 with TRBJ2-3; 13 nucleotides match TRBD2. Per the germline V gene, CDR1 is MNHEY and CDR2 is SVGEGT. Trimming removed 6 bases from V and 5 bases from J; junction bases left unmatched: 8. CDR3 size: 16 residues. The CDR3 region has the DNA TGTGCCAGCAGCCAACTAGCGGGGGGGCGGGGAGATACGCAGTATTTT. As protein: CASSQLAGGRGDTQYF.

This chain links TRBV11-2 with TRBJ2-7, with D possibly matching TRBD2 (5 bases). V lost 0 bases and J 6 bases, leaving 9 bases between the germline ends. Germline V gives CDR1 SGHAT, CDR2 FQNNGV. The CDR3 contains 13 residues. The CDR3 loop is CASSLDRGSEQYV. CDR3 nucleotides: TGTGCCAGCAGCTTAGATCGGGGATCCGAGCAGTACGTC.

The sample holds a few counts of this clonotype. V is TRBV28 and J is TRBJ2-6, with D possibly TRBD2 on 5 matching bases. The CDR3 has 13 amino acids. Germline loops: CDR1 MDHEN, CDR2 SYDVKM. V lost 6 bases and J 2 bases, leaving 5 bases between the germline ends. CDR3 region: CASRGAGANVLTF. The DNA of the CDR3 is TGTGCCAGCAGGGGAGCTGGGGCCAACGTCCTGACTTTC.

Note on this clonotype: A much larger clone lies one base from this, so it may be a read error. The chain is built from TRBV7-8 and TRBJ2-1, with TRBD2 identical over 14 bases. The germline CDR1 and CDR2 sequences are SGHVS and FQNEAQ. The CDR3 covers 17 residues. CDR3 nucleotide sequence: TGTGCCACCTACAGGACTAGCGGGGGGTCTTTATACAATGAGCAGTCCTTC. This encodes CATYRTSGGSLYNEQSF.

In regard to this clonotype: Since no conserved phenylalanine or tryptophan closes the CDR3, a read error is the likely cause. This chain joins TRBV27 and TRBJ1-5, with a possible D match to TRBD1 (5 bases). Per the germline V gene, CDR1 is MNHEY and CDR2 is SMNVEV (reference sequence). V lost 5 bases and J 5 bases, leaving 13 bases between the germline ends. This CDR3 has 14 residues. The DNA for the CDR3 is TGTGCCAGCAGTCCCGGGACCGAATATCAGCCCCAGCATTCT. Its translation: CASSPGTEYQPQHS.